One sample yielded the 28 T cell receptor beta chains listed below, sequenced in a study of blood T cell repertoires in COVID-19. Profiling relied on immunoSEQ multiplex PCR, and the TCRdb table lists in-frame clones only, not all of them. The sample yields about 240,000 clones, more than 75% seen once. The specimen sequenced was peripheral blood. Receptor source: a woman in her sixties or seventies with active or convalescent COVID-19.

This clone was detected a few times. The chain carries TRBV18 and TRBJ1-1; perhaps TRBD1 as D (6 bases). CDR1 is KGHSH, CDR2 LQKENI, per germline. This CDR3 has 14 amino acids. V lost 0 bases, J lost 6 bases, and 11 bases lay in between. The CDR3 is CASSPPGSGAEAFF. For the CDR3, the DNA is TGTGCCAGCTCACCACCTGGGTCAGGGGCTGAAGCTTTCTTT.

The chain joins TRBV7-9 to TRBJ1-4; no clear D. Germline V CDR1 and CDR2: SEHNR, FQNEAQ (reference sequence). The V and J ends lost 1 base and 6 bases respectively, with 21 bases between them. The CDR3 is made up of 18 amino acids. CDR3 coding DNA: TGTGCCAGCAGCTTAGGTCTCCAATCTAACCTCTATGATGAAAAACTGTTTTTT. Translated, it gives CASSLGLQSNLYDEKLFF.

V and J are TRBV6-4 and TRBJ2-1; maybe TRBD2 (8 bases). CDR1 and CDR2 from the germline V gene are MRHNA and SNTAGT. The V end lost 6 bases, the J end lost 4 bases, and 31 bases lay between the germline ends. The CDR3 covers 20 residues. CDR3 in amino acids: CASSEGTAGDYQRGYNEQFF. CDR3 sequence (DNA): TGTGCCAGCAGCGAGGGGACAGCGGGGGATTACCAAAGGGGTTACAATGAGCAGTTCTTC.

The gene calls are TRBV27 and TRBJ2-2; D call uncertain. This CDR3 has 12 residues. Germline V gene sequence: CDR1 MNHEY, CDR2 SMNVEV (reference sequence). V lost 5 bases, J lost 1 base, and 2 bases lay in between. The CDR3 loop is CASSQNTGELFF. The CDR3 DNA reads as TGTGCCAGCAGTCAGAACACCGGGGAGCTGTTTTTT.

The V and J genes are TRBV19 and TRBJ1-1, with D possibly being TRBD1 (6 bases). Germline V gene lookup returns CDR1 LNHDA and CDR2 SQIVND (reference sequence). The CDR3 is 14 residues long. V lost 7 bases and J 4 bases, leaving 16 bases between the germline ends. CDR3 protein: CASKVQGMGTEAFF. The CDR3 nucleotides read TGTGCCAGTAAGGTTCAGGGGATGGGCACTGAAGCTTTCTTT.

The chain's CDR3 is CASSEHLARNTEAFF. Written as DNA, the CDR3 is TGTGCCAGCAGTGAACATCTGGCCAGAAACACTGAAGCTTTCTTT. The genes are TRBV6-1 and TRBJ1-1; D is ambiguous. With 2 bases removed from V and 2 bases from J, the gap between germline ends came to 12 bases. Looked up from germline, CDR1 is MNHNS and CDR2 is SASEGT. The CDR3 spans 15 residues.

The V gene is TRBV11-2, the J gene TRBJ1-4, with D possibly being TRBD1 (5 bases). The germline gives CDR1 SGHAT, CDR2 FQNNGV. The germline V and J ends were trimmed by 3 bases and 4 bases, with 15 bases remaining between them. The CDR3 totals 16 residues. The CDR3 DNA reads TGTGCCAGCAGCTTCTTGGCGGGGGAACTTAATGAAAAACTGTTTTTT. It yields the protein CASSFLAGELNEKLFF. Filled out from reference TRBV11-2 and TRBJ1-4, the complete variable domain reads EAGVAQSPRYKIIEKRQSVAFWCNPISGHATLYWYQQILGQGPKLLIQFQNNGVVDDSQLPKDRFSAERLKGVDSTLKIQPAKLEDSAVYLCASSFLAGELNEKLFFGSGTQLSVL.

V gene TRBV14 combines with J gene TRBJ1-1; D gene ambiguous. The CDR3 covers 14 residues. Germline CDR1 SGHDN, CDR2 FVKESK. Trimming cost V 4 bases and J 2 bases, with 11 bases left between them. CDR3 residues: CASSPSGVNTEAFF. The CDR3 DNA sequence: TGTGCCAGCAGCCCCTCCGGGGTTAACACTGAAGCTTTCTTT.

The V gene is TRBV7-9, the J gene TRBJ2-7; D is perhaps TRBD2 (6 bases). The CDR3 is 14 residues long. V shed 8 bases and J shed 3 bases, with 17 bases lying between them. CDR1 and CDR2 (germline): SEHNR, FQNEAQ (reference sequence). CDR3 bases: TGTGCCAGCGGCGAGTCAGGGAGGTTCTACGAGCAGTACTTC. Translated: CASGESGRFYEQYF.

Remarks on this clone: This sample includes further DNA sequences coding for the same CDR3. The CDR3 DNA sequence: TGTGCCAGCAGCTTGGGACAGCTCTATGGCTACACCTTC. It encodes CASSLGQLYGYTF. This chain joins TRBV7-2 and TRBJ1-2, with 7 positions matching TRBD1. Germline trimming cut 3 bases from V and 4 bases from J; bases unmatched to any gene: 2. The length of the CDR3 is 13 residues. The germline gives CDR1 SGHTA, CDR2 FQGNSA.

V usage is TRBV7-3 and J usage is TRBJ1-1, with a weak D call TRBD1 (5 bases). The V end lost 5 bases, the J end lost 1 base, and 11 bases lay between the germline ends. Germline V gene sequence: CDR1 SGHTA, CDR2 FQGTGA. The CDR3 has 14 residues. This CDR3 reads CASSPATGNTEAFF. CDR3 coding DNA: TGTGCCAGCAGCCCGGCAACAGGGAACACTGAAGCTTTCTTT.

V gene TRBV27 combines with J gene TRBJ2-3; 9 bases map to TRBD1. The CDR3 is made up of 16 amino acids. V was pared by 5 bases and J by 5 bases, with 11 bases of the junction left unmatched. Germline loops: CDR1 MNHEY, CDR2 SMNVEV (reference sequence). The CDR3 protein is CASSSWAGQGQDTQYF. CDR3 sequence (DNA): TGTGCCAGCAGTAGTTGGGCGGGACAGGGTCAAGATACGCAGTATTTT.

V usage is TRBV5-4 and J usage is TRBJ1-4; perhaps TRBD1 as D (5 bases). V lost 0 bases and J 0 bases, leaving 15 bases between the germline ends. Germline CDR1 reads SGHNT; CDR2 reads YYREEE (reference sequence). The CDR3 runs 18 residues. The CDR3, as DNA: TGTGCCAGCAGCTTGGCCAGGGCCGCATCATCAACTAATGAAAAACTGTTTTTT. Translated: CASSLARAASSTNEKLFF. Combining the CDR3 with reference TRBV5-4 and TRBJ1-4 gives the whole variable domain ETGVTQSPTHLIKTRGQQVTLRCSSQSGHNTVSWYQQALGQGPQFIFQYYREEENGRGNFPPRFSGLQFPNYSSELNVNALELDDSALYLCASSLARAASSTNEKLFFGSGTQLSVL.

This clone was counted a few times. The CDR3 sequence is CASRSRQGGYEQYF. The DNA for the CDR3 is TGTGCCAGCAGATCCCGACAGGGGGGATACGAGCAGTACTTC. The gene calls are TRBV28 and TRBJ2-7, with 9 bases that match TRBD1. This CDR3 region has 14 residues. Germline lookup yields CDR1 MDHEN and CDR2 SYDVKM. J was trimmed by 4 bases and V by 6 bases; bases with no gene match: 7.

The CDR3 region is CASSPGTAEYEQYF. DNA of the CDR3: TGTGCCAGCAGCCCTGGGACAGCCGAGTACGAGCAGTACTTC. The chain has TRBV5-4 and TRBJ2-7, with TRBD1 identical over 7 bases. Trimming removed 4 bases from V and 4 bases from J; junction bases left unmatched: 8. CDR1 is SGHNT and CDR2 is YYREEE in the germline V gene (reference sequence). This CDR3 region has 14 residues.

The CDR3 reads CASSFTGGETDTQYF. CDR3 coding DNA: TGTGCCAGCAGCTTCACAGGGGGCGAGACAGATACGCAGTATTTT. The J gene is TRBJ2-3, the V gene TRBV11-3, with TRBD1 matching 9 bases. Germline loops: CDR1 SGHNT, CDR2 YENEEA. This CDR3 contains 15 residues. V trimming: 3 bases; J trimming: 3 bases; junction bases outside the gene matches: 4.

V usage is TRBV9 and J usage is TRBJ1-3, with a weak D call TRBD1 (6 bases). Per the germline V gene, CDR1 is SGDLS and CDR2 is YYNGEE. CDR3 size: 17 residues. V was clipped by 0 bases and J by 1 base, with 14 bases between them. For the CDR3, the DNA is TGTGCCAGCAGCGTAGGTCACGGGCAGGGGTCTGGAAACACCATATATTTT. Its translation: CASSVGHGQGSGNTIYF.

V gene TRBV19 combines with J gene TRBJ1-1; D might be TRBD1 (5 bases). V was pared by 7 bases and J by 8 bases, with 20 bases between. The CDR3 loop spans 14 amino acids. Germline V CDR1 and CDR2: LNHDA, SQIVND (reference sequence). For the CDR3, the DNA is TGTGCCAGTAACTCTCGGGACTCCACTGGGGAAGCTTTCTTT. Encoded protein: CASNSRDSTGEAFF.

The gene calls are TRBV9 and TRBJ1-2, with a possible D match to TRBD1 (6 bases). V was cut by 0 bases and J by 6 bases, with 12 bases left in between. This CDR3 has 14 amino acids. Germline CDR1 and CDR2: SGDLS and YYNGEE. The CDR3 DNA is TGTGCCAGCAGCGTAGATGGGCGGGGGCATGGCTACACCTTC. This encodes CASSVDGRGHGYTF. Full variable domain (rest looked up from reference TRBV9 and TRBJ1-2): DSGVTQTPKHLITATGQRVTLRCSPRSGDLSVYWYQQSLDQGLQFLIQYYNGEERAKGNILERFSAQQFPDLHSELNLSSLELGDSALYFCASSVDGRGHGYTFGSGTRLTVV.

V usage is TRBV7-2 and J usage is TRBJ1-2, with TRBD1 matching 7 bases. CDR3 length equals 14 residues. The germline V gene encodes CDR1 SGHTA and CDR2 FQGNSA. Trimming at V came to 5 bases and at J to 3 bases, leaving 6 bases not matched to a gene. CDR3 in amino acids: CASSPGGLDYGYTF. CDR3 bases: TGTGCCAGCAGCCCAGGGGGACTGGACTATGGCTACACCTTC.

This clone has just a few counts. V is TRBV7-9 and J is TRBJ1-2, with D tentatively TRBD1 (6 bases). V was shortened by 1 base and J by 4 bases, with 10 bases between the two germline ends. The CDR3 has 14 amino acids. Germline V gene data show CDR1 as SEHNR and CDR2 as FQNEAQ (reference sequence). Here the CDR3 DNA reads TGTGCCAGCAGCTTAGGAGGGGGGGCCTATGGCTACACCTTC. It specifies CASSLGGGAYGYTF.

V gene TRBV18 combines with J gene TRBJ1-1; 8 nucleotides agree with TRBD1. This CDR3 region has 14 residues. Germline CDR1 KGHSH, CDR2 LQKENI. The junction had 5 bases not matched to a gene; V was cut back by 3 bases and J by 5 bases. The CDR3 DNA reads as TGTGCCAGCTCACCCCGACAGGGGTTGACTGAAGCTTTCTTT. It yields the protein CASSPRQGLTEAFF.

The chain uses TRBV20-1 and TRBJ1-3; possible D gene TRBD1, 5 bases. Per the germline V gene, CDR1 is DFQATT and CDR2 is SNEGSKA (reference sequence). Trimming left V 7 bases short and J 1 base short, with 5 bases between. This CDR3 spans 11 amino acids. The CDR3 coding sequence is TGCAGTGGGACATCTGGAAACACCATATATTTT. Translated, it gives CSGTSGNTIYF.

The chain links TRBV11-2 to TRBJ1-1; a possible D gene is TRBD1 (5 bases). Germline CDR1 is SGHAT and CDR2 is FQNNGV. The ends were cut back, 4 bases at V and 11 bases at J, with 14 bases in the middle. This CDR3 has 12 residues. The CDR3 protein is CASSSTGFWAFF. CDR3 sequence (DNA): TGTGCCAGCAGCTCTACAGGATTTTGGGCTTTCTTT.

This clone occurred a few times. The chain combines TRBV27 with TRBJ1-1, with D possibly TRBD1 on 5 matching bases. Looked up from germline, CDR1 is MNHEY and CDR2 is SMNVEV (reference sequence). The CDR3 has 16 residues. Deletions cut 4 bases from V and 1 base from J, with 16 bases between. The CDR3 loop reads CASSSPSRDSNTEAFF. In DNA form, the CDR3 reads TGTGCCAGCAGTTCCCCCTCCCGGGACTCGAACACTGAAGCTTTCTTT.

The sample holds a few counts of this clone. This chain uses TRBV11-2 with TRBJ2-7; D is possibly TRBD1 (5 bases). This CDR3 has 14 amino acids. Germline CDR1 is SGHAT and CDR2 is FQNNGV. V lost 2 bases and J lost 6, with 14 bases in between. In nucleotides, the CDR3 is TGTGCCAGCAGCTTACTAGGGAAGGGGCGCGAGCAGTACTTC. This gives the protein CASSLLGKGREQYF.

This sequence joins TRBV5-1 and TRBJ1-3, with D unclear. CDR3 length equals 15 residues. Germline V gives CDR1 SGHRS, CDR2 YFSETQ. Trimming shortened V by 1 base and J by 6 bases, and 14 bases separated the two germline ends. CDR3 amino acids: CASSLNGAYPNTIYF. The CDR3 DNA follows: TGCGCCAGCAGCTTGAACGGAGCGTATCCAAACACCATATATTTT.

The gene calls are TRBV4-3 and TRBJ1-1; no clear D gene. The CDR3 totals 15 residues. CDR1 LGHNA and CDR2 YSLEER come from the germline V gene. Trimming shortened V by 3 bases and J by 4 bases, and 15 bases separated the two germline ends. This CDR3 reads CASSHRHGSSTEAFF. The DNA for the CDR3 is TGCGCCAGCAGCCATCGACATGGGTCTTCCACTGAAGCTTTCTTT.